The 26 T cell receptor beta chains in this list originate from one sample, sequenced in a study of neurological immune-mediated disorders. MiXCR, applied by TCRdb to the 5' RACE reads, yields one record per CDR3 protein. The sample carries 120,000 or so distinct CDR3 sequences, roughly 3.4% recorded once. What was sequenced was PBMCs. The origin of the receptors is a woman aged 25 to 39 with multiple sclerosis.

In this sample, this clonotype turned up many times. This chain uses TRBV9 with TRBJ2-7; D remains unclear. The ends were cut back, 0 bases at V and 6 bases at J, with 16 bases in the middle. Germline V CDR1 and CDR2: SGDLS, YYNGEE. The CDR3 covers 15 residues. The CDR3 region has the DNA TGTGCCAGCAGCGTAGGCGTTGTTAGTTTAGGCGAGCAGTACTTC. It is translated as CASSVGVVSLGEQYF.

Many counts were recorded for this clonotype. The chain uses TRBV6-2 or TRBV6-3 and TRBJ1-5, with D uncertain. Trimming pared 6 bases from V and 5 bases from J, leaving 11 bases between. CDR3 length: 13 amino acids. CDR1 and CDR2 (germline): MNHEY, SVGEGT. The CDR3 nucleotides are TGTGCCAGCAGATTGACGGAGCATCAGCCCCAGCATTTT. Translating gives CASRLTEHQPQHF.

This clonotype was detected many times. J is TRBJ1-1 and V is TRBV5-1; D not resolved. V lost 3 bases, J lost 1 base, and 16 bases lay in between. The germline CDR1 and CDR2 sequences are SGHRS and YFSETQ. This CDR3 comprises 16 residues. The chain's CDR3 is CASSSTKGLGNTEAFF. CDR3 nucleotide sequence: TGCGCCAGCAGCTCCACCAAAGGACTGGGGAACACTGAAGCTTTCTTT.

This clonotype showed up just a few times. A read error may be the cause here, since a much bigger clone is one base away. Here the CDR3 omits its conserved ending phenylalanine or tryptophan, so a read error is the likely source. The chain uses TRBV6-5 and TRBJ1-2; 9 nucleotides align to TRBD1. Losses at the gene ends were 0 bases for V and 6 bases for J; bases not matched to a gene: 8. Germline lookup yields CDR1 MNHEY and CDR2 SVGAGI. The CDR3 extends over 16 amino acids. The CDR3 sequence: CASSYSSRTGADGYTV. CDR3 in DNA: TGTGCCAGCAGTTACTCGAGTAGGACAGGGGCGGATGGCTACACCGTC.

Turning to this clonotype: A single base separates this from a much larger clone, so it may be a read error. The chain links TRBV2 to TRBJ2-1; D unclear. The CDR3 runs to 13 residues. V gave up 4 bases and J gave up 3 bases, with 7 bases separating them. Germline CDR1 and CDR2: SNHLY and FYNNEI. The CDR3 is CASSVWVYNEQFF. In nucleotides, the CDR3 is TGTGCCAGCAGTGTGTGGGTCTACAATGAGCAGTTCTTC.

This clonotype was seen repeatedly, ten times or more. The chain carries TRBV20-1 and TRBJ2-1; D is uncertain. Trimming removed 2 bases from V and 1 base from J, with 9 bases in between. The CDR3 sequence is 14 residues long. CDR1 is DFQATT and CDR2 is SNEGSKA in the germline V gene (reference sequence). CDR3 sequence: CSARKYGSYNEQFF. In DNA form, the CDR3 reads TGCAGTGCTAGAAAGTACGGATCCTACAATGAGCAGTTCTTC.

This clonotype was picked up many times. The V gene is TRBV20-1, the J gene TRBJ2-5; D is unclear. Germline V gene lookup returns CDR1 DFQATT and CDR2 SNEGSKA (reference sequence). The length of the CDR3 is 14 residues. V lost 6 bases to trimming and J lost 1 base, with 15 bases between them. The CDR3 nucleotides read TGCAGTGCCCTCCAGAGGTGGATCCAAGAGACCCAGTACTTC. It yields the protein CSALQRWIQETQYF.

There are many counts of this clonotype. The chain employs TRBV6-5 and TRBJ2-4, with D unresolved. CDR1 and CDR2 from the germline V gene are MNHEY and SVGAGI. The V gene lost 7 bases and the J gene lost 0 bases, with 7 bases spanning the gap. This CDR3 spans 13 amino acids. The CDR3 DNA is TGTGCCAGCATGAGAGTAGCCAAAAACATTCAGTACTTC. As protein: CASMRVAKNIQYF.

This clonotype was detected only a few times. The chain's CDR3 is CASSLEFGGRNQETQYF. The CDR3, as DNA: TGTGCCAGCAGCTTGGAGTTTGGGGGGCGTAATCAAGAGACCCAGTACTTC. The chain employs TRBV5-6 and TRBJ2-5, with D tentatively TRBD1 or TRBD2 (6 bases each). V was trimmed by 0 bases and J by 2 bases, leaving 17 bases between them. CDR1 is SGHDT and CDR2 is YYEEEE in the germline V gene. The CDR3 sequence is 17 residues long. The entire variable domain, with the rest obtained from reference TRBV5-6 and TRBJ2-5, is as follows: DAGVTQSPTHLIKTRGQQVTLRCSPKSGHDTVSWYQQALGQGPQFIFQYYEEEERQRGNFPDRFSGHQFPNYSSELNVNALLLGDSALYLCASSLEFGGRNQETQYFGPGTRLLVL.

This clonotype was found a few times. Being one base from a much bigger clone, this may be a read error. V gene TRBV29-1 combines with J gene TRBJ2-7, with D possibly being TRBD1 (5 bases). CDR1 and CDR2 (germline): SQVTM, ANQGSEA. The CDR3 totals 12 residues. Trimming removed 7 bases from V and 1 base from J, with 11 bases in between. The CDR3 DNA is TGCAGCGCCGGAAAGGGGTCCTACGAGCAGTACTTC. This translates into CSAGKGSYEQYF.

This clonotype was counted many times. V and J are TRBV7-9 and TRBJ1-1; 8 nucleotides align to TRBD1. This CDR3 has 14 amino acids. The V segment lost 2 bases and the J segment 4 bases; nucleotides outside the gene matches: 3. Germline lookup yields CDR1 SEHNR and CDR2 FQNEAQ (reference sequence). CDR3 DNA sequence: TGTGCCAGCAGCTTACAGGGGGCGGGCACTGAAGCTTTCTTT. Encoded protein: CASSLQGAGTEAFF.

This clonotype has a count of ten or more. The genes are TRBV5-1 and TRBJ2-5; D unresolved. Deletions cut 4 bases from V and 5 bases from J, with 15 bases between. Germline assignment: CDR1 SGHRS and CDR2 YFSETQ. The CDR3 has 14 amino acids. The CDR3 loop reads CASSQASGSETQYF. The CDR3 DNA sequence: TGCGCCAGCAGCCAGGCATCAGGATCGGAGACCCAGTACTTC. Full variable domain (remainder filled in from reference TRBV5-1 and TRBJ2-5): KAGVTQTPRYLIKTRGQQVTLSCSPISGHRSVSWYQQTPGQGLQFLFEYFSETQRNKGNFPGRFSGRQFSNSRSEMNVSTLELGDSALYLCASSQASGSETQYFGPGTRLLVL.

There are many counts of this clonotype. This sequence joins TRBV20-1 and TRBJ1-1; possibly TRBD1 for D (5 bases). Trimming cost V 3 bases and J 0 bases, with 11 bases left between them. Germline V gene sequence: CDR1 DFQATT, CDR2 SNEGSKA (reference sequence). This CDR3 spans 14 amino acids. The CDR3 loop is CSARGGAMNTEAFF. The CDR3 DNA reads TGCAGTGCTAGGGGGGGAGCTATGAACACTGAAGCTTTCTTT.

This clonotype was seen repeatedly, ten times or more. CDR3 sequence reads: CSARDQGTAYGYTF. The CDR3 DNA sequence: TGCAGTGCTAGAGATCAGGGGACAGCTTATGGCTACACCTTC. This chain joins TRBV20-1 and TRBJ1-2; 7 nucleotides align to TRBD1. The CDR3 contains 14 residues. The J segment lost 5 bases and the V segment lost 0 bases, leaving 6 bases of the junction unmatched. Germline V gene data show CDR1 as DFQATT and CDR2 as SNEGSKA (reference sequence).

This clonotype was picked up many times. The V gene is TRBV5-8, the J gene TRBJ1-6, with a possible D match to TRBD1 (5 bases). The CDR3 has 15 amino acids. V was shortened by 4 bases and J by 11 bases, with 19 bases between the two germline ends. Germline CDR1 SGHTS, CDR2 YDEGEE. The DNA of the CDR3 is TGTGCCAGCAGCAGGGGTGGGACTGCTAACCCACCCCTCCACTTT. As protein: CASSRGGTANPPLHF.

This clonotype was seen many times. This rearrangement joins TRBV29-1 to TRBJ2-5; no definite D call. The ends were cut back, 4 bases at V and 3 bases at J, with 12 bases in the middle. The CDR3 runs 13 residues. CDR1 and CDR2 (germline): SQVTM, ANQGSEA. CDR3 sequence: CSVGWRKEETQYF. In DNA form, the CDR3 reads TGCAGCGTTGGTTGGCGGAAGGAAGAGACCCAGTACTTC.

As to this clonotype: A single base separates this from a much larger clone, so it may be a read error. The rearrangement uses TRBV12-3 or TRBV12-4 and TRBJ1-6; TRBD1 aligns across 7 bases. The CDR3 sequence is 14 residues long. The CDR3, as DNA: TGTGCCAGCAGTTATGGACAGGATCATTCACACCTCCACTTT. Protein: CASSYGQDHSHLHF.

This clonotype was seen ten or more times. The chain employs TRBV9 and TRBJ2-6; TRBD2 aligns across 7 bases. CDR3 size: 17 residues. V gave up 2 bases and J gave up 0 bases; unmatched junction bases: 5. Per the germline V gene, CDR1 is SGDLS and CDR2 is YYNGEE. The CDR3 loop reads CASSVGGALSGANVLTF. CDR3 sequence (DNA): TGTGCCAGCAGCGTGGGAGGGGCCCTCTCTGGGGCCAACGTCCTGACTTTC.

Many counts were recorded for this clonotype. The chain recombines TRBV3-1 with TRBJ1-2; D is unclear. V was cut by 2 bases and J by 1 base, with 5 bases left in between. There are 13 residues in the CDR3. Germline CDR1 LGHDT, CDR2 YNNKEL (reference sequence). The CDR3 nucleotides are TGTGCCAGCAGCCAACGGATTAACTATGGCTACACCTTC. Its protein product is CASSQRINYGYTF.

There are many counts of this clonotype. The J gene is TRBJ2-1, the V gene TRBV10-3, with D perhaps TRBD2 (6 bases). V dropped 6 bases and J dropped 0 bases, with 18 bases sitting between them. The CDR3 has 17 residues. The germline V gene has CDR1 ENHRY and CDR2 SYGVKD. The CDR3 nucleotides are TGTGCCATCAGGGAGGAGGGGCGGGCCAGCTCCTACAATGAGCAGTTCTTC. Amino acids: CAIREEGRASSYNEQFF.

Many counts were recorded for this clonotype. V gene TRBV7-2 combines with J gene TRBJ2-2; 10 bases fit TRBD1. V gave up 6 bases and J gave up 6 bases; unmatched junction bases: 7. Germline lookup yields CDR1 SGHTA and CDR2 FQGNSA. The CDR3 totals 15 residues. CDR3 protein: CASSADRGLAGELFF. CDR3 in DNA: TGTGCCAGCAGTGCCGACAGGGGGCTGGCCGGGGAGCTGTTTTTT. The entire variable domain, with the rest obtained from reference TRBV7-2 and TRBJ2-2, is as follows: GAGVSQSPSNKVTEKGKDVELRCDPISGHTALYWYRQSLGQGLEFLIYFQGNSAPDKSGLPSDRFSAERTGGSVSTLTIQRTQQEDSAVYLCASSADRGLAGELFFGEGSRLTVL.

This clonotype was recorded at least ten times. This chain joins TRBV7-8 and TRBJ2-1; D gene uncertain. Trimming stripped 6 bases from V and 10 bases from J, with 13 bases between. The length of the CDR3 is 12 residues. Per the germline V gene, CDR1 is SGHVS and CDR2 is FQNEAQ. CDR3 in amino acids: CASRPRTYEQFF. The CDR3 nucleotides are TGTGCCAGCAGACCTAGAACCTACGAGCAGTTCTTC. The full variable domain, its missing parts supplied by reference TRBV7-8 and TRBJ2-1, is GAGVSQSPRYKVAKRGQDVALRCDPISGHVSLFWYQQALGQGPEFLTYFQNEAQLDKSGLPSDRFFAERPEGSVSTLKIQRTQQEDSAVYLCASRPRTYEQFFGPGTRLTVL.

This clonotype was detected ten times or more. The V and J genes are TRBV7-2 and TRBJ1-6; D unclear. The germline V gene has CDR1 SGHTA and CDR2 FQGNSA. The CDR3 length is 12 residues. Trimming left V 3 bases short and J 7 bases short, with 4 bases between. DNA of the CDR3: TGTGCCAGCAGCTTTCAGAATTCACCCCTCCACTTT. This codes for CASSFQNSPLHF.

This clonotype was recorded at least ten times. V gene TRBV6-5 combines with J gene TRBJ1-1; maybe TRBD1 (5 bases). The V end was cut by 5 bases, the J end by 5 bases, with 12 bases between. This CDR3 region has 13 residues. CDR1 and CDR2 (germline): MNHEY, SVGAGI. The CDR3 DNA reads as TGTGCCAGCAGTCTAAGAGGGGATACTGAAGCTTTCTTT. This sequence encodes CASSLRGDTEAFF.

In this sample, this clonotype turned up many times. V is TRBV12-3 or TRBV12-4 and J is TRBJ2-2, with D possibly matching TRBD1 (6 bases). The length of the CDR3 is 16 residues. Trimming stripped 6 bases from V and 3 bases from J, with 17 bases between. The CDR3 sequence: CASSLHRDTYTGELFF. DNA for the CDR3: TGTGCCAGCAGCCTTCACCGGGACACCTACACCGGGGAGCTGTTTTTT.

This clonotype came up many times. The chain recombines TRBV7-2 with TRBJ2-5, with D perhaps TRBD1 (6 bases). V was trimmed by 1 base and J by 0 bases, leaving 15 bases between them. The CDR3 extends over 17 amino acids. Germline CDR1 SGHTA, CDR2 FQGNSA. Here the CDR3 reads CASSLVPGTLYQETQYF. The CDR3 DNA reads as TGTGCCAGCAGCTTAGTCCCCGGGACATTGTACCAAGAGACCCAGTACTTC.